Listed below are T cell receptor beta chains from one sample, sequenced in a study of PD-1 blockade in classical Hodgkin lymphoma. Repertoires were generated with immunoSEQ multiplex PCR, while TCRdb's copy carries only in-frame clones and drops some. The table shows tens of thousands of clones, with roughly 86% occurring only once. The material sequenced was CD4+ T cells from blood, taken before the fourth cycle of nivolumab. These receptor sequences come from a human donor with classical Hodgkin lymphoma. Each CDR3 is given with its conserved first and last residue. Fields, in order: J gene, V gene, clone size, D gene, CDR3 protein, CDR3 DNA. D genes are given only for firm matches. Part of the rows lack a size; the others show once, few, many or a class for expanded clones.

>TRBJ2-1|TRBV7-9|.|TRBD1
CASSSTGGAYNEQFF
TGTGCCAGCAGCTCGACAGGGGGAGCCTACAATGAGCAGTTCTTC
>TRBJ1-3|TRBV29-1|.|.
CSVERENTIYF
TGCAGCGTTGAACGGGAAAACACCATATATTTT
>TRBJ2-2|TRBV27|.|.
CASSFSKGTGNTGELFF
TGTGCCAGCAGTTTCTCCAAGGGAACCGGGAACACCGGGGAGCTGTTTTTT
>TRBJ2-7|TRBV6-5|.|.
CASSYGPTSGEQYF
TGTGCCAGCAGTTACGGACCCACATCGGGAGAGCAGTACTTC
>TRBJ1-1|TRBV6-6|once|TRBD1
CASSDRGRAEAFF
TGTGCCAGCAGTGACAGGGGAAGAGCTGAAGCTTTCTTT
>TRBJ1-2|TRBV27|.|.
CASSLYGGETDGYTF
TGTGCCAGCAGTTTATATGGGGGTGAGACGGATGGCTACACCTTC
>TRBJ1-2|TRBV7-9|.|.
CASSSGLAYGYTF
TGTGCCAGCAGCTCGGGACTGGCCTATGGCTACACCTTC
>TRBJ1-5|TRBV6-1|.|.
CASSGVFNQPQHF
TGTGCCAGCAGTGGAGTGTTCAATCAGCCCCAGCATTTT
>TRBJ1-5|TRBV2|once|.
CASSRVEGMNQPQHF
TGTGCCAGCAGCAGGGTAGAAGGAATGAATCAGCCCCAGCATTTT
>TRBJ1-1|TRBV28|.|.
CASSLRNTEAFF
TGTGCCAGCAGTTTACGGAACACTGAAGCTTTCTTT
>TRBJ2-1|TRBV7-9|.|TRBD2
CASSSSRLAGGPNEQFF
TGTGCCAGCAGCTCCTCCCGACTAGCGGGAGGCCCCAATGAGCAGTTCTTC
>TRBJ1-1|TRBV4-1|once|TRBD1
CASSRITGDTEAFF
TGCGCCAGCAGCCGGATCACAGGGGACACTGAAGCTTTCTTT
>TRBJ1-3|TRBV5-6|medium-sized|.
CASSLGSGTGNTIYF
TGTGCCAGCAGCTTGGGGTCTGGGACTGGAAACACCATATATTTT
>TRBJ2-1|TRBV29-1|.|TRBD1
CSVATGTGFHNEQFF
TGCAGCGTTGCCACCGGGACAGGGTTCCACAATGAGCAGTTCTTC
>TRBJ2-5|TRBV9|.|.
CASSVGPGRGETQYF
TGTGCCAGCAGCGTGGGGCCAGGAAGGGGAGAGACCCAGTACTTC
>TRBJ2-1|TRBV27|.|TRBD2
CASSLAGGGAMDEQFF
TGTGCCAGCAGTTTAGCCGGCGGGGGGGCCATGGATGAGCAGTTCTTC
>TRBJ2-1|TRBV28|.|TRBD1
CASSSPKRQGQFF
TGTGCCAGCAGTTCCCCCAAAAGACAGGGGCAGTTCTTC
>TRBJ2-2|TRBV7-9|.|.
CASIDRDFTGELFF
TGTGCCAGCATCGACAGGGACTTCACCGGGGAGCTGTTTTTT
>TRBJ2-5|TRBV2|.|.
CASSVISKGETQYF
TGTGCCAGCAGTGTCATAAGTAAGGGAGAGACCCAGTACTTC
>TRBJ1-1|TRBV7-9|few|.
CASSGPEAFF
TGTGCCAGCAGCGGTCCTGAAGCTTTCTTT
>TRBJ2-7|TRBV2|.|TRBD1
CASRDRETHEQYF
TGTGCCAGCAGAGACAGGGAAACCCACGAGCAGTACTTC
>TRBJ1-2|TRBV19|.|TRBD1
CASSRTGTAAYGYTF
TGTGCCAGTAGTCGTACCGGGACAGCCGCGTATGGCTACACCTTC
>TRBJ2-7|TRBV29-1|.|.
CSVVKGAGDYEQYF
TGCAGCGTTGTGAAAGGGGCCGGGGACTACGAGCAGTACTTC
>TRBJ2-7|TRBV6-5|.|TRBD2
CASSYVAGEYEQYF
TGTGCCAGCAGTTACGTAGCGGGAGAGTACGAGCAGTACTTC
>TRBJ2-7|TRBV19|.|TRBD1
CASSTGTGSGYEQYF
TGTGCCAGTAGTACCGGGACAGGGAGTGGCTACGAGCAGTACTTC
>TRBJ2-7|TRBV18|.|TRBD2
CASSSTIAGSSYGQYF
TGTGCCAGCTCATCTACGATAGCGGGAAGCTCCTACGGGCAGTACTTC
>TRBJ1-2|TRBV28|.|TRBD1
CASGGDRNNYGYTF
TGTGCCAGCGGAGGGGACAGAAATAACTATGGCTACACCTTC
>TRBJ2-5|TRBV7-2|.|.
CASSLRQGGSTQETQYF
TGTGCCAGCAGCTTACGGCAGGGTGGTAGCACCCAAGAGACCCAGTACTTC
>TRBJ2-1|TRBV12-2|.|.
CATPPKSERDPPGHLNEQFF
TGTGCAACCCCTCCAAAGTCGGAACGGGATCCACCGGGACACTTAAATGAGCAGTTCTTC
>TRBJ2-7|TRBV11-2|.|.
CASTSRVSYEQYF
TGTGCCAGTACGTCCAGGGTCTCGTACGAGCAGTACTTC
>TRBJ2-5|TRBV4-2|.|.
CASSPGGRGIQETQYF
TGTGCCAGCAGCCCCGGCGGGCGGGGTATCCAAGAGACCCAGTACTTC
>TRBJ1-2|TRBV14|few|.
CASSQDTGTVYGYTF
TGTGCCAGCAGCCAAGATACGGGTACCGTCTATGGCTACACCTTC
>TRBJ2-3|TRBV5-1|.|.
CASSPLTHTDTQYF
TGCGCCAGCAGCCCCCTGACCCACACAGATACGCAGTATTTT
>TRBJ2-6|TRBV25-1|.|.
CASSESGTGPGANVLTF
TGTGCCAGCAGTGAATCGGGAACAGGGCCGGGGGCCAACGTCCTGACTTTC
>TRBJ2-3|TRBV7-6|few|TRBD2
CASTGGAGGHADTQYF
TGTGCCAGCACCGGGGGGGCCGGGGGGCATGCAGATACGCAGTATTTT
>TRBJ2-7|TRBV27|.|.
CASHPGDSPYEQYF
TGTGCCAGCCACCCGGGGGACAGCCCCTACGAGCAGTACTTC
>TRBJ2-1|TRBV28|.|.
CASSRISNEQFF
TGTGCCAGCAGCCGAATAAGTAATGAGCAGTTCTTC
>TRBJ1-1|TRBV2|.|.
CASSGSYTEAFF
TGTGCCAGCAGTGGATCCTACACTGAAGCTTTCTTT
>TRBJ2-5|TRBV7-9|.|.
CASSLDKETQYF
TGTGCCAGCAGCTTAGACAAAGAGACCCAGTACTTC
>TRBJ2-7|TRBV10-2|.|.
CASSESPNNYEQYF
TGCGCCAGCAGTGAGTCCCCCAACAACTACGAGCAGTACTTC
>TRBJ2-7|TRBV27|.|.
CASSMTDSYEQYF
TGTGCCAGCAGTATGACAGACTCCTACGAGCAGTACTTC
>TRBJ2-7|TRBV23-1|.|.
CASSPPNSSLFLRQYF
TGCGCCAGCAGTCCGCCGAACAGCTCCCTTTTTCTACGACAGTACTTC
>TRBJ2-7|TRBV6-1|.|TRBD1
CASSEDRAVFYEQYF
TGTGCCAGCAGCGAGGACAGGGCGGTCTTCTACGAGCAGTACTTC
>TRBJ1-1|TRBV5-5|.|TRBD1
CASRPGTGDMNTEAFF
TGTGCCAGCAGGCCGGGGACAGGGGACATGAACACTGAAGCTTTCTTT
>TRBJ1-6|TRBV10-3|once|.
CAISGPRDTHWGSYNSPLHF
TGTGCCATCAGTGGGCCACGGGACACCCATTGGGGCTCCTATAATTCACCCCTCCACTTT
>TRBJ2-1|TRBV19|once|.
CASSTPTRAAWSYNEQFF
TGTGCCAGTAGTACCCCGACTAGAGCGGCGTGGAGCTACAATGAGCAGTTCTTC
>TRBJ2-5|TRBV18|.|TRBD2
CASSRGVAGGEETQYF
TGTGCCAGCTCCCGAGGGGTAGCGGGAGGAGAAGAGACCCAGTACTTC
>TRBJ2-3|TRBV9|.|.
CASSVVPSDPPDTQYF
TGTGCCAGCAGCGTAGTCCCTAGCGACCCCCCCGATACGCAGTATTTT
>TRBJ1-1|TRBV5-4|.|.
CASSLPTVHEAFF
TGTGCCAGCAGCCTCCCGACAGTCCATGAAGCTTTCTTT
>TRBJ2-6|TRBV2|.|TRBD1
CASNPAGGASGANVLTF
TGTGCCAGCAACCCCGCAGGGGGCGCCTCTGGGGCCAACGTCCTGACTTTC
>TRBJ2-5|TRBV5-5|.|.
CASSLGVGQETQYF
TGTGCCAGCAGCTTAGGGGTCGGCCAAGAGACCCAGTACTTC
>TRBJ1-2|TRBV19|.|.
CASSIGYGYTF
TGTGCCAGTAGTATTGGCTATGGCTACACCTTC
>TRBJ2-5|TRBV28|.|.
CASSSPFLGWETQYF
TGTGCCAGCAGTTCCCCCTTCCTGGGGTGGGAGACCCAGTACTTC